This note documents a single TCR beta chain sequence. The sample is drawn from a study of cytomegalovirus exposure and HLA in healthy donors. PCR primers comprised 60 Vbeta and 13 Jbeta primers. The assay was immunoSEQ multiplex PCR, and TCRdb's table has in-frame clones only and misses some. The repertoire holds 100,000 or so clones, with roughly 70% as singletons. With 4 bases removed from V and 5 bases from J, the gap between germline ends came to 21 bases. Germline V lookup: CDR1 SEHNR, CDR2 FQNEAQ (reference sequence). CDR3 length equals 16 residues. This rearrangement joins TRBV7-9 to TRBJ2-7; D is possibly TRBD2 (6 bases). The receptor's source is a man over 45 in good health and CMV-seronegative. The sequenced sample consisted of PBMCs. For the CDR3, the DNA is TGTGCCAGCAGCTATATGGAGGGATACCTGGCCCACGAGCAGTACTTC. This sequence encodes CASSYMEGYLAHEQYF.